Reported below is one T cell receptor (beta chain). Authors' analysis steps: Estimates of nucleated cell counts were drawn from the amplification of reference gene primers. Sequencing was performed with immunoSEQ multiplex PCR; in TCRdb, only in-frame clones are kept and a portion is missing. The V and J calls and clone size come from that table; D and trimming were worked out from the DNA. This sample yields about 180,000 clones, of which roughly nine tenths are seen a single time; approximately 2.1% belongs to the top ten. There are 14 residues in the CDR3. CDR1 and CDR2 (germline): SGHDT, YYEEEE. Trimming removed 0 bases at V and 5 bases at J, with 12 bases between. The sample is drawn from a study of blood T cell repertoires in COVID-19. Whole-study context: Researchers got acute and convalescent COVID-19 samples from the United States, Italy and Spain. From T cells, B-cell-depleted T cells, or PBMCs came the material, which was cDNA or gDNA.

The receptor's source is a man aged 18 to 29 who had recovered from COVID-19. The rearrangement joins TRBV5-6 to TRBJ2-7; no clear D. Sequenced: peripheral blood. CDR3 bases: TGTGCCAGCAGCTTGGACCAACAGTTCCACGAGCAGTACTTC. Amino acid sequence: CASSLDQQFHEQYF. Full variable domain (remainder filled in from reference TRBV5-6 and TRBJ2-7): DAGVTQSPTHLIKTRGQQVTLRCSPKSGHDTVSWYQQALGQGPQFIFQYYEEEERQRGNFPDRFSGHQFPNYSSELNVNALLLGDSALYLCASSLDQQFHEQYFGPGTRLTVT.